What follows is one T cell receptor beta chain and its context. The antigen remains unidentified. Germline values: CDR1 SGHNT, CDR2 YYREEE (reference sequence). Trimming removed 0 bases from V and 1 base from J, with 8 bases in between. The CDR3 loop spans 15 amino acids. The record originates from a study of T cell repertoires in cytomegalovirus infection. On the study more broadly: The authors used CMV epitopes that were HLA-C-restricted (recently identified) and HLA-B-restricted (well studied). CMV infection together with matching HLA type was indicated by public TCR beta signatures. Study-wide findings and caveats: Frequencies of public TCR beta families were cumulated, and this identified carriers of CMV plus the relevant HLA.

TCRdb ran MiXCR on the reads and lists one entry per CDR3 protein. The table shows about half a million distinct CDR3 sequences, with 30% to 40% occurring only once. This sequence originates from a human donor in good health (CMV status not recorded). Some clones in this sample may be carry-over from other donors' samples. Here the sequenced sample was cultured PBMCs, taken from culture after CMV antigen stimulation. The V gene is TRBV5-4, the J gene TRBJ2-1; no clear D. The CDR3 region is CASSLGDQSYNEQFF. The CDR3 DNA follows: TGTGCCAGCAGCTTGGGAGACCAGTCCTACAATGAGCAGTTCTTC.